Following are 7 T cell receptor beta chains from one sample sequenced in a study of graft-versus-host responses after intestinal transplantation. The data were produced by immunoSEQ multiplex PCR, yet TCRdb's version contains in-frame clones alone and is incomplete. The table lists tens of thousands of clones, 92% of them singletons. The material sequenced was PBMCs, taken 98 days after intestinal transplantation. The receptor source for this set is a human patient who received an intestinal transplant, so some T cells may come from the graft donor.

This clone has just one count. The chain employs TRBV27 and TRBJ2-5; no clear D gene. CDR1 MNHEY and CDR2 SMNVEV come from the germline V gene (reference sequence). V lost 2 bases to trimming and J lost 8 bases, with 15 bases between them. CDR3 length equals 14 residues. The CDR3: CASSLTSPGATQYF. CDR3 DNA sequence: TGTGCCAGCAGTTTAACGTCGCCAGGCGCCACCCAGTACTTC.

The chain couples TRBV27 to TRBJ2-7, with D perhaps TRBD2 (8 bases). V was clipped by 4 bases and J by 4 bases, with 20 bases between them. This CDR3 contains 16 residues. Germline lookup yields CDR1 MNHEY and CDR2 SMNVEV (reference sequence). The DNA of the CDR3 is TGTGCCAGCAGTTCCCTCGGGAGGGGGCTGAGGTACGAGCAGTACTTC. It encodes CASSSLGRGLRYEQYF.

This clone was picked up a small number of times. Additional DNA sequences in this sample encode the identical CDR3. The chain couples TRBV10-3 to TRBJ1-3; D is unresolved. CDR1 and CDR2 (germline): ENHRY, SYGVKD. V lost 3 bases and J lost 0, with 3 bases in between. The CDR3 is 13 residues long. CDR3 in DNA: TGTGCCATCAGTGACAGCTCTGGAAACACCATATATTTT. Protein: CAISDSSGNTIYF.

The chain employs TRBV4-1 and TRBJ1-2, with 8 bases lining up with TRBD1. This CDR3 is 14 amino acids long. With V trimmed by 4 bases and J by 3 bases, 4 bases remained unmatched. Germline CDR1 and CDR2: MGHRA and YSYEKL. The CDR3 DNA reads as TGCGCCAGCAGCCCTGGACAGGGTCACTATGGCTACACCTTC. Its protein product is CASSPGQGHYGYTF.

As regards this clone: At the DNA level, this CDR3 is encoded by other sequences in the same sample as well. The chain is built from TRBV5-1 and TRBJ2-2; D is perhaps TRBD1 or TRBD2 (5 bases each). V dropped 0 bases and J dropped 4 bases, with 10 bases sitting between them. There are 15 residues in the CDR3. Looked up from germline, CDR1 is SGHRS and CDR2 is YFSETQ. CDR3 in DNA: TGCGCCAGCAGCTTGGCTGAGGGGTTCACCGGGGAGCTGTTTTTT. It encodes CASSLAEGFTGELFF. Full variable domain (missing parts from reference TRBV5-1 and TRBJ2-2): KAGVTQTPRYLIKTRGQQVTLSCSPISGHRSVSWYQQTPGQGLQFLFEYFSETQRNKGNFPGRFSGRQFSNSRSEMNVSTLELGDSALYLCASSLAEGFTGELFFGEGSRLTVL.

The table lists this clone with a count of one. The chain recombines TRBV6-5 with TRBJ2-7, with D perhaps given as TRBD1 or TRBD2 (5 bases each). This CDR3 region has 15 residues. Germline assignment: CDR1 MNHEY and CDR2 SVGAGI. V lost 5 bases and J 0 bases, leaving 14 bases between the germline ends. The CDR3 DNA follows: TGTGCCAGCAGTGCAGAGGGGTGGAGCTCCTACGAGCAGTACTTC. Translating gives CASSAEGWSSYEQYF.

The chain employs TRBV6-6 and TRBJ1-1; possibly TRBD1 for D (5 bases). This CDR3 spans 15 amino acids. Trimming pared 0 bases from V and 8 bases from J, leaving 16 bases between. From germline, CDR1 is MNHNY and CDR2 SVGAGI (reference sequence). CDR3 coding DNA: TGTGCCAGCAGTTACTCATGGTTAGGGACTTCCGAAGCTTTCTTT. This sequence encodes CASSYSWLGTSEAFF.